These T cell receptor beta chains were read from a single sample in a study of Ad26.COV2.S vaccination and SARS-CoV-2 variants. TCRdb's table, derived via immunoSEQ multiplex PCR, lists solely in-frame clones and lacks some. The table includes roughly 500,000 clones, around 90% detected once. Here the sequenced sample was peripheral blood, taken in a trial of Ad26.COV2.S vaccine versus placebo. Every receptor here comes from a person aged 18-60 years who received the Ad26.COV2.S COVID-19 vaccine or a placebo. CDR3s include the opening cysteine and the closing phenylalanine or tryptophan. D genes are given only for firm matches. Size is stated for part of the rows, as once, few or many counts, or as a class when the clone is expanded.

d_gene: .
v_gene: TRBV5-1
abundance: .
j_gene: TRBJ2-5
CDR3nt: TGCGCCAGCAGCTTGGGCGCCAGGGGAGTAGAAGAGACCCAGTACTTC
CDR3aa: CASSLGARGVEETQYF

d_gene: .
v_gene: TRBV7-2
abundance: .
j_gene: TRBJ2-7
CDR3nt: TGTGCCAGCAGCTTATTGGGGGGTGGAGGGAGTCCTTCCTACGAGCAGTACTTC
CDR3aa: CASSLLGGGGSPSYEQYF

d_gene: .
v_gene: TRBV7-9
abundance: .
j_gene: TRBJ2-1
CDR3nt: TGTGCCAGCAGCTTAGTGTGGGGCCATGAGCAGTTCTTC
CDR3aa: CASSLVWGHEQFF

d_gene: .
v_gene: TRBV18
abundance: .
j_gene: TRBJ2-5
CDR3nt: TGTGCCAGCTCACCGGAGTTAAAAGAGACCCAGTACTTC
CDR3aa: CASSPELKETQYF

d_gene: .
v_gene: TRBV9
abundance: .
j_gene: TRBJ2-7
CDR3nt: TGTGCCAGCAGCGTAGCAGGCGGAACATACGAGCAGTACTTC
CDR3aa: CASSVAGGTYEQYF

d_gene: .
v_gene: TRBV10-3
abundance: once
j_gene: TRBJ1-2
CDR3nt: TGTGCCACTTATCGGACCGGAGGCGATGACTACACCTTC
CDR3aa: CATYRTGGDDYTF

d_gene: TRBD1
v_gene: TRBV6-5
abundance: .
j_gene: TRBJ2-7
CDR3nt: TGTGCCAGCAGCAAGGGACAGTTCTCCTACGAGCAGTACTTC
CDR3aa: CASSKGQFSYEQYF

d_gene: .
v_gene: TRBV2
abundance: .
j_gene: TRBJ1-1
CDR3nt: TGTGCCAGCAGTGAAGTAGGAATGAACACTGAAGCTTTCTTT
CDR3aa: CASSEVGMNTEAFF

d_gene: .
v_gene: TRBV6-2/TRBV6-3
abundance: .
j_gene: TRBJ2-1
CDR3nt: TGTGCCAGCAGCGGGCCTCGTGACAATGAGCAGTTCTTC
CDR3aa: CASSGPRDNEQFF

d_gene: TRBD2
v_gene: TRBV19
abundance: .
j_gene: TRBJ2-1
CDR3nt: TGTGCCAGTAGTATGACGGGAGCGGGAGGCTATAATGAGCAGTTCTTC
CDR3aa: CASSMTGAGGYNEQFF

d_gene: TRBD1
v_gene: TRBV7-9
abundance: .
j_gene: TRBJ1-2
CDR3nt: TGTGCCAGCAGCTTTGGGGACAGGGGGTTATATGGCTACACCTTC
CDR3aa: CASSFGDRGLYGYTF

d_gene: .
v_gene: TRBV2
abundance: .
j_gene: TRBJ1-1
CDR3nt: TGTGCCAGCAGCGATCGGGTCGGGCTTGAAGCTTTCTTT
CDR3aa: CASSDRVGLEAFF

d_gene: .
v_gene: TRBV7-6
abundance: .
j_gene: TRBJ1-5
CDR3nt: TGTGCCAGCAGCTTAAGACAAACACTCTTTAGCAATCAGCCCCAGCATTTT
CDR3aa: CASSLRQTLFSNQPQHF

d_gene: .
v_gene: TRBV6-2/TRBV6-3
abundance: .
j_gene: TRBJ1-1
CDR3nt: TGTGCCAGCAGCAACTCGGGGCCTGAAGCTTTCTTT
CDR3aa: CASSNSGPEAFF

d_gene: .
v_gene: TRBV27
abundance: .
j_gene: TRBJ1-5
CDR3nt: TGTGCCAGCAGTTGGGACGGAGATCCCAATCAGCCCCAGCATTTT
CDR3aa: CASSWDGDPNQPQHF

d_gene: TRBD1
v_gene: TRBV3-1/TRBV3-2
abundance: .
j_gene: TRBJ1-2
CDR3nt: TGTGCCAGCAGCCCGGGACAGGGGTTTGGCTACACCTTC
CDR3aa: CASSPGQGFGYTF

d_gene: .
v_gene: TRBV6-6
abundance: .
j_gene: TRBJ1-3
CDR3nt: .
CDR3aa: CASILGTGNTIYF